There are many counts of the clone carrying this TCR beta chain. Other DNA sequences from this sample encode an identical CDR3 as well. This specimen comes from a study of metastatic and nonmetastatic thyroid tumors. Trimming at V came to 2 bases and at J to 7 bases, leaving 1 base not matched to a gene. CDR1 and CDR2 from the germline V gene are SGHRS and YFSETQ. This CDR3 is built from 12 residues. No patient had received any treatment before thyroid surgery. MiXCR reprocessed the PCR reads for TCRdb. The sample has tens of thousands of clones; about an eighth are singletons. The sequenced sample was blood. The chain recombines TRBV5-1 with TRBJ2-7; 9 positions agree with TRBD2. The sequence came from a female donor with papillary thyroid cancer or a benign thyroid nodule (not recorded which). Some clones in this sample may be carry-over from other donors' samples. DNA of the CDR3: TGCGCCAGCAGCTTTCTAGCGGGGGAGCAGTACTTC. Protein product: CASSFLAGEQYF.